This TCR beta chain was obtained from a study of beta chain features in type 1 diabetes. This clone was seen a few times. As every portion of the isolated RNA was reverse transcribed, the sequencing read expressed TCRB transcripts. Assay: immunoSEQ multiplex PCR; the TCRdb copy retains only in-frame clones and omits some. The sample consists of around 500,000 clones, roughly 11% of them appearing once. The CDR3 contains 17 residues. J gave up 3 bases and V 3 bases, and 5 bases lay outside the gene matches. CDR1 is LGHNA and CDR2 is YNFKEQ in the germline V gene. This sequence originates from a woman younger than 35 in good health. The sample consisted of naive CD4+ T cells from blood. The chain recombines TRBV4-2 with TRBJ2-2; the match to TRBD2 covers 12 bases. CDR3: CASSQGLAGGDTGELFF. The DNA for the CDR3 is TGTGCCAGCAGCCAGGGACTAGCGGGTGGGGACACCGGGGAGCTGTTTTTT.